This record covers a single T cell receptor (beta chain). The data derive from a study of blood T cell repertoires in COVID-19. In the authors' workflow: Amplification with reference gene primers provided the estimates of nucleated cell counts. Data came from immunoSEQ multiplex PCR; TCRdb stores just in-frame clones and leaves some out. The V and J calls and clone size were taken over from that table, and D and trimming were inferred from the DNA. The sample includes 75,000 to 80,000 clones, about nine tenths of them seen just once. The V and J ends lost 5 bases and 7 bases, in that order; junction bases with no gene match: 8. There are 15 residues in the CDR3. Looked up from germline, CDR1 is SGHTA and CDR2 is FQGTGA.

This chain connects TRBV7-3 to TRBJ2-2; 9 positions agree with TRBD1. The sequencing sample was made of peripheral blood. The TCR comes from a human donor in a cohort sampled during active COVID-19. This chain's CDR3 is CASSTTQGAVGELFF. The CDR3 region has the DNA TGTGCCAGCAGCACAACACAGGGGGCGGTCGGGGAGCTGTTTTTT. Variable domain in full (rest from reference TRBV7-3 and TRBJ2-2): GAGVSQTPSNKVTEKGKYVELRCDPISGHTALYWYRQSLGQGPEFLIYFQGTGAADDSGLPNDRFFAVRPEGSVSTLKIQRTERGDSAVYLCASSTTQGAVGELFFGEGSRLTVL.